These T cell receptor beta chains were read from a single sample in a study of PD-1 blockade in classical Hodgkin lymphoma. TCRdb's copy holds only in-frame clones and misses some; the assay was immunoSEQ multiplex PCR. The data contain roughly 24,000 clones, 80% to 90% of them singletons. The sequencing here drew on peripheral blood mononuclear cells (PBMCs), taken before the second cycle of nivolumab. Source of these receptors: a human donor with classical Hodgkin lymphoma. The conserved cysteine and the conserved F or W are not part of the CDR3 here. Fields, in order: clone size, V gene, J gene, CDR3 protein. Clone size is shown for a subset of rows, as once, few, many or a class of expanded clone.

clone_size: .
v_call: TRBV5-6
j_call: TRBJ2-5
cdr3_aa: ASSLGLTGARGETQY

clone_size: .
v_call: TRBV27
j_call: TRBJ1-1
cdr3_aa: ASSSLTGTANTEAF

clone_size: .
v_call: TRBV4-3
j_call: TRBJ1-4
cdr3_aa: ASSQVLNAVFNEKLF

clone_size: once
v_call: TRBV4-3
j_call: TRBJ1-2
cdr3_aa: ASSQGRVGYGYT

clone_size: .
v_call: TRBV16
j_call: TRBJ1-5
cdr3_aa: ASSQSSGGQPQH

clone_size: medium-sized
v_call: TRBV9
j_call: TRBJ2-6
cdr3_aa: ASSAISGANVLT

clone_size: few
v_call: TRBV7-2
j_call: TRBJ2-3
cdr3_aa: ASSLYGGMSDTQY

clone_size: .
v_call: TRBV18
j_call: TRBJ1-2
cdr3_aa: ASSSSRGSDYGYT

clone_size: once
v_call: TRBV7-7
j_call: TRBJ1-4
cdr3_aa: ASSLAIREKLF

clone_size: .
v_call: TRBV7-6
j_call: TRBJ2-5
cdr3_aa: ASSSLVGLAGGQETQY

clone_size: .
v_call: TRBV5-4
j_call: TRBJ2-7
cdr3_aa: ASSLAYRVHEQY

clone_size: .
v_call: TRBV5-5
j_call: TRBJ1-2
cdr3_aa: ASSLERGGYT

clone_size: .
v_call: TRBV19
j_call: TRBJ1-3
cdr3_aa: ASSSEDRLSTRGNTIY

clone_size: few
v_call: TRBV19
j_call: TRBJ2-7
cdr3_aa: ASSINDLSEQY

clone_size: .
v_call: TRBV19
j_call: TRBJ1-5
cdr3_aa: ASSFGTGGSNQPQH

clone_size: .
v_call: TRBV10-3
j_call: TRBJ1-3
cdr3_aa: AISEQLPGTGNTIY

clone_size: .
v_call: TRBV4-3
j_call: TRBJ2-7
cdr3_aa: ASSRISGTGTEQY

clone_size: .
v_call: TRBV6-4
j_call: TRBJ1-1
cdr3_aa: ASSVQINTEAF

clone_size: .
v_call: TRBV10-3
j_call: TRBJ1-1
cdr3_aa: AIRPTGENTEAF

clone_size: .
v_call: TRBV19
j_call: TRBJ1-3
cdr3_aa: ASSPGRSSGNTIY

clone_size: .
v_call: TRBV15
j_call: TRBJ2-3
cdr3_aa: ATSREGRVTTDTQY

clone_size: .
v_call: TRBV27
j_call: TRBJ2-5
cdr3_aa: ASSLFPQGWETQY

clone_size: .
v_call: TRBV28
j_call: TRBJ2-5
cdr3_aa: ASSFGGTQETQY

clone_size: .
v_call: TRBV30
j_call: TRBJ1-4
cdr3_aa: ASQRDRAHNEKLF

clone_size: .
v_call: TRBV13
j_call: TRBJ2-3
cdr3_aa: ASSQEEYTDTQY

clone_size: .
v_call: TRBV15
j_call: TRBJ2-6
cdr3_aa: ATSPGGSGANVLT

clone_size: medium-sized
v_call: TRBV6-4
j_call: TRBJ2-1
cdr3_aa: ASSGSSGADEQF

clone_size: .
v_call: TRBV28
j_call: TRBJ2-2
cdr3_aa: ASSLSSGELF

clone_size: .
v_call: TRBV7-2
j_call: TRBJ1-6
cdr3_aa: ASSFNRDSPLH

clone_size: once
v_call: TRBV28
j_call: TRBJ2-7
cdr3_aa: ASSPSGQGAHEQY

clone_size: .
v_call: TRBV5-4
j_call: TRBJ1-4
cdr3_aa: ASSSALEEKLF